This section outlines one T cell receptor beta chain sequence together with its context. Its antigen remains unidentified. This entry comes from a study of early T cells in non-severe SARS-CoV-2 infection. Study results and limitations: The matching step, a VDJdb search, favored anti-spike CD8 responses and missed private and CD4 specificities.

As part of library construction, unique molecular identifiers were attached to individual cDNA molecules. Each CDR3 protein is one row after TCRdb ran MiXCR on the 5' RACE reads. The profile shows 75,000 or so distinct CDR3 sequences, 11% of them singletons. The origin of this receptor is an adult who was a healthcare worker with PCR-confirmed SARS-CoV-2 infection or an uninfected control (not recorded which). Material: whole blood, obtained at baseline.

CDR3 bases: TGTGCCAGCAGTTTATCGAGGGGAAGTGACTATGGCTACACCTTC. It encodes CASSLSRGSDYGYTF. The chain uses TRBV27 and TRBJ1-2; a possible D gene is TRBD1 (5 bases). V lost 0 bases and J 3 bases, leaving 11 bases between the germline ends. This CDR3 comprises 15 residues. Germline lookup yields CDR1 MNHEY and CDR2 SMNVEV (reference sequence).